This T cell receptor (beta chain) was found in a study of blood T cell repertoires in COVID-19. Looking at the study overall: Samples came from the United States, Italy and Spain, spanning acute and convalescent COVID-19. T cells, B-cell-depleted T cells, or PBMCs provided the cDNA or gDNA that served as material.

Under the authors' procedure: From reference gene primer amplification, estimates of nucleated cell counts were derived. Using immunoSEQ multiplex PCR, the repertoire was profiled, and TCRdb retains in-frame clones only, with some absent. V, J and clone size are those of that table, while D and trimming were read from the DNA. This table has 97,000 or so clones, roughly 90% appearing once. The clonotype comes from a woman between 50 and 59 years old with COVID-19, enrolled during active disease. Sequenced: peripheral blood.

This chain's CDR3 is CATSDFGRGGPDTQYF. For the CDR3, the DNA is TGTGCCACCAGTGATTTTGGGCGGGGGGGACCAGATACGCAGTATTTT. This chain uses TRBV24-1 with TRBJ2-3; TRBD2 agrees at 9 bases. The V and J ends lost 1 base and 4 bases, in that order; junction bases with no gene match: 5. CDR1 and CDR2 from the germline V gene are KGHDR and SFDVKD. The CDR3 is 16 residues long.